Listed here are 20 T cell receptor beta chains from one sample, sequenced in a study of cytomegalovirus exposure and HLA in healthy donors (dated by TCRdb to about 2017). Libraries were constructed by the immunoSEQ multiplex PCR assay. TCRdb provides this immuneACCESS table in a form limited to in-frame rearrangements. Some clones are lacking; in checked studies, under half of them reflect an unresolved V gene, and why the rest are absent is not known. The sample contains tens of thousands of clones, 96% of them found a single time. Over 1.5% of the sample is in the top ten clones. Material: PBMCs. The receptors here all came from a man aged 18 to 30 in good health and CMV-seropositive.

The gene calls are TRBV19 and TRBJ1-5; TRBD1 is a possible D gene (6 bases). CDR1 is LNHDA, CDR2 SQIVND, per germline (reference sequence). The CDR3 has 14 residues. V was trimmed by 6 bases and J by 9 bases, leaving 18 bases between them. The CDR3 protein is CASSRGVLNSPQHF. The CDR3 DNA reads TGTGCCAGTAGCAGGGGCGTTTTGAATTCGCCCCAGCATTTT. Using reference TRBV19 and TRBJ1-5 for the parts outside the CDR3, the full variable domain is DGGITQSPKYLFRKEGQNVTLSCEQNLNHDAMYWYRQDPGQGLRLIYYSQIVNDFQKGDIAEGYSVSREKKESFPLTVTSAQKNPTAFYLCASSRGVLNSPQHFGDGTRLSIL.

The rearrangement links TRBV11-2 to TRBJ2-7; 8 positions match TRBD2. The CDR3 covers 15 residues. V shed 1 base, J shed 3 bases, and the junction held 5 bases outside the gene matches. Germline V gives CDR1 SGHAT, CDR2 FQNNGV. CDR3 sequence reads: CASSLVREDIYEQYF. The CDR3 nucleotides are TGTGCCAGCAGCTTAGTGCGGGAGGATATCTACGAGCAGTACTTC. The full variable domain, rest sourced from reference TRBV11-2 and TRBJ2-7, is EAGVAQSPRYKIIEKRQSVAFWCNPISGHATLYWYQQILGQGPKLLIQFQNNGVVDDSQLPKDRFSAERLKGVDSTLKIQPAKLEDSAVYLCASSLVREDIYEQYFGPGTRLTVT.

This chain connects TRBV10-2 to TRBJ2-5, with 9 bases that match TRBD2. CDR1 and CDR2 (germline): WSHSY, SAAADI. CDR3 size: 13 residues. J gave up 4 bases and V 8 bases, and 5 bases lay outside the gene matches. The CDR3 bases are TGCGCCAGCGGGCGGGAGGGCCGAGAGACCCAGTACTTC. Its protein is CASGREGRETQYF.

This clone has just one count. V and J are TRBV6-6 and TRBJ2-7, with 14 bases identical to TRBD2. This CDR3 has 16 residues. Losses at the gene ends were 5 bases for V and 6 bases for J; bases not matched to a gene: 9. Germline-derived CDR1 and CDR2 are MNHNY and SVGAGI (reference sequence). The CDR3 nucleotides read TGTGCCAGCAGTAGCCCGACTAGCGGGAGGGCACTCGAGCAGTACTTC. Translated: CASSSPTSGRALEQYF.

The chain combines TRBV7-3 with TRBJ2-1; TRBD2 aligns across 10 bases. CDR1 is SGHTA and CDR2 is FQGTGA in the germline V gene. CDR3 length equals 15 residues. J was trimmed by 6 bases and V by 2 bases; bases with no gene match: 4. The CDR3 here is CASSLYLAGANEQFF. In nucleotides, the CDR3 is TGTGCCAGCAGCTTATATCTAGCGGGAGCCAATGAGCAGTTCTTC.

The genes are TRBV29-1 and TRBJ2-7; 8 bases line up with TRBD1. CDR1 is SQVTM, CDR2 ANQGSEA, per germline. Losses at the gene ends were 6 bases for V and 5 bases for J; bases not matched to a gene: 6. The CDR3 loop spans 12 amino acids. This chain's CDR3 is CSVKGQGDEQYF. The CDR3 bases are TGCAGCGTAAAAGGACAGGGTGACGAGCAGTACTTC.

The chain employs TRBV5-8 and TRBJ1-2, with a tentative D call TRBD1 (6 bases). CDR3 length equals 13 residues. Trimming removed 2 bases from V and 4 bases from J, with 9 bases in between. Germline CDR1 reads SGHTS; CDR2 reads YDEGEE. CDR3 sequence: CASSFGQIYGYTF. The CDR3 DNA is TGTGCCAGCAGCTTTGGACAGATCTATGGCTACACCTTC.

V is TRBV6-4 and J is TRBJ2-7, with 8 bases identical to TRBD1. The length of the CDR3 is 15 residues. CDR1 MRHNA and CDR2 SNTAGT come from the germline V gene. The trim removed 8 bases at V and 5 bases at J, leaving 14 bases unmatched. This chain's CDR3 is CASPMRGRGLHEQYF. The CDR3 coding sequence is TGTGCCAGCCCGATGAGGGGCAGGGGGCTCCACGAGCAGTACTTC.

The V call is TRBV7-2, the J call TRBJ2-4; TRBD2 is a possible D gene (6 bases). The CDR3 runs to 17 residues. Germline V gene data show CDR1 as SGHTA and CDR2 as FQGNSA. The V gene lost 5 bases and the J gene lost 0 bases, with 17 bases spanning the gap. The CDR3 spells CASSPKRRAVAKNIQYF. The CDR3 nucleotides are TGTGCCAGCAGCCCTAAGCGGAGGGCGGTAGCCAAAAACATTCAGTACTTC.

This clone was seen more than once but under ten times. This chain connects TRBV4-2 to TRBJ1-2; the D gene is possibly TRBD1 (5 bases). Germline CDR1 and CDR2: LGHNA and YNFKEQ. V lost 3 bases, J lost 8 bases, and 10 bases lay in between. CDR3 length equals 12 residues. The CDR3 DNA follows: TGTGCCAGCAGCCAGCAGGGTTTCGGCTACACCTTC. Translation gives CASSQQGFGYTF.

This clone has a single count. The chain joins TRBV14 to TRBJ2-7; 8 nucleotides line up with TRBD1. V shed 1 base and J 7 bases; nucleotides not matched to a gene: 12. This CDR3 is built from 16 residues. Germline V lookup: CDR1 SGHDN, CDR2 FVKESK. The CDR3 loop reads CASSQGTGTPLDEQYF. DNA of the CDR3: TGTGCCAGCAGCCAAGGGACAGGGACCCCATTGGATGAGCAGTACTTC.

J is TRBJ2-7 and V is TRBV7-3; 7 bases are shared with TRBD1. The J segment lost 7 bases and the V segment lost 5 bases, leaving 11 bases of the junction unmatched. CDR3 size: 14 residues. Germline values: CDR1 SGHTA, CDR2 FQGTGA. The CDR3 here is CASSAHGQAREQYF. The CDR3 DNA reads TGTGCCAGCAGCGCTCACGGACAGGCACGAGAGCAGTACTTC.

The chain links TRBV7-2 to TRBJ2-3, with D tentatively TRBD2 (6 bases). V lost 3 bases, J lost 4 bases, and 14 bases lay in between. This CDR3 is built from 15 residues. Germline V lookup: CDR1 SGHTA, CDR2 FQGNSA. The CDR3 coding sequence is TGTGCCAGCAGCTTCCGGGAGAAGCTGGCAGATACGCAGTATTTT. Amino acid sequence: CASSFREKLADTQYF.

The CDR3 DNA reads TGTGCCAGCAGTTTAGCCCGGGGACTTTCCTACGAGCAGTACTTC. Protein: CASSLARGLSYEQYF. This sequence joins TRBV27 and TRBJ2-7; a weak D match, TRBD2 (6 bases). In germline, CDR1 is MNHEY, CDR2 SMNVEV (reference sequence). The CDR3 runs to 15 residues. Deletions cut 2 bases from V and 1 base from J, with 12 bases between.

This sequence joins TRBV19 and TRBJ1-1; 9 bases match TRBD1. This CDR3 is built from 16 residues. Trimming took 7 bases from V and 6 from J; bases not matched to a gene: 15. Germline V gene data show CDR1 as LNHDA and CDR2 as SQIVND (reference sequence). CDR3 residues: CASTKIAGTGRAEAFF. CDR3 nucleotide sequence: TGTGCCAGTACTAAAATAGCCGGGACAGGGCGCGCTGAAGCTTTCTTT.

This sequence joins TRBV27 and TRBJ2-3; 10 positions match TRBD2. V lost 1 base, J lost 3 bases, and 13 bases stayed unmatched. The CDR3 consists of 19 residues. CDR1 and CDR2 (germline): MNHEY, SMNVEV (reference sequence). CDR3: CASSLWPGIAGGITDTQYF. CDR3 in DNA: TGTGCCAGCAGTTTATGGCCGGGGATAGCGGGAGGTATAACAGATACGCAGTATTTT.

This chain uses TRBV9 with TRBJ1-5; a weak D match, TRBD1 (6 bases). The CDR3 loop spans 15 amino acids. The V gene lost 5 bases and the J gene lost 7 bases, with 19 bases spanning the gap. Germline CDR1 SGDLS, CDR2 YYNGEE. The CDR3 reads CASSRRGEGRQPQHF. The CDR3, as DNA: TGTGCCAGCAGTCGTAGGGGGGAGGGTAGACAGCCCCAGCATTTT.

The CDR3 here is CASTPAGSVEQFF. CDR3 in DNA: TGTGCCAGCACCCCAGCGGGATCCGTTGAGCAGTTCTTC. This chain uses TRBV11-3 with TRBJ2-1; 7 nucleotides match TRBD2. CDR1 is SGHNT, CDR2 YENEEA, per germline. This CDR3 region has 13 residues. Trimming removed 7 bases from V and 9 bases from J; junction bases left unmatched: 9.

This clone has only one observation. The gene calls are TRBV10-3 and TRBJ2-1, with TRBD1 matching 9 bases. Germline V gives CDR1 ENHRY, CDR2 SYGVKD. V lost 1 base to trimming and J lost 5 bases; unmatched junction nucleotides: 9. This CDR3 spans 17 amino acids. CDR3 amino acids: CAISELTTGGANNEQFF. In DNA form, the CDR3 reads TGTGCCATCAGTGAGTTAACAACAGGGGGCGCAAACAATGAGCAGTTCTTC.

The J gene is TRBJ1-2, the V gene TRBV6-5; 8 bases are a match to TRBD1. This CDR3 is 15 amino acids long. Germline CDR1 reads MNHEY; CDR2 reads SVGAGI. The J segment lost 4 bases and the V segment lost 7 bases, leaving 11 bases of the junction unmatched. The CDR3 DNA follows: TGTGCCAGCACCAAAATCAGGGGGCCCGCCTATGGCTACACCTTC. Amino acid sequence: CASTKIRGPAYGYTF.